This T cell receptor beta chain was sequenced in a study of CD8 T cells in Susac syndrome (dated 2019 in TCRdb). Context from the whole study: Of the Susac syndrome patients who were sequenced, under ten were in clinical remission while six had clinically active disease. At blood withdrawal, Susac syndrome patients were therapy-naive, treated with corticosteroids (with IVIg additionally given to some), or treated with IVIg alone. Whether CD8+ T cell activation and differentiation in Susac syndrome was antigen driven was tested using repertoire sequencing. CD8+ T cell repertoire clonality was compared between fewer than 13 healthy donors, approximately 14 Susac syndrome patients and some 15 multiple sclerosis patients.

Concerning this clonotype itself: Its antigen target is currently unknown. No much larger clone exists at a distance of one base, and base qualities are not known.

Peripheral blood CD8+ and CD4+ T cells from healthy donors, Susac syndrome patients and multiple sclerosis patients were profiled using high-throughput TCR beta sequencing. The Susac syndrome patients fulfilled recently defined diagnostic criteria for definite or probable disease. CD8+ TEMRA cells were enriched by FACS, while bulk CD8+ and CD4+ T cells were purified by magnetic negative isolation. Blood was collected in EDTA tubes and processed within 24 hours, with PBMCs isolated through density gradient centrifugation. PBMCs intended for TCR sequencing were cryopreserved in liquid nitrogen and thawed later in a water bath at 37 degrees C. The sorted or isolated CD4+, CD8+ and CD8+ TEMRA cells had a purity of 90% or higher. RNA was extracted with the RNeasy kit and 0.5 to 1 ug was reverse transcribed using random hexamers. The immunoSEQ multiplex PCR assay, which covers 54 Vbeta and 13 Jbeta segments, was used to amplify TCR beta CDR3 regions. PCR amplification bias was corrected using a synthetic template baseline for primer optimization and computational correction. The original pipeline was this. Reads were assigned to V, D and J genes according to IMGT and analyzed in immunoSEQ Analyzer, with only productive sequences retained. To calculate clonality, Shannon entropy was normalized by log2 of the number of productive unique sequences and then subtracted from one. Public and private clones were assessed among the 100 most prevalent clones of each patient and control. Clones were defined as Susac-specific when absent from the healthy and MS cohorts, from about 1,100 published viral clones and from other ImmuneACCESS disease sequences. TCRdb applied fastp at Q25 and MiXCR to the public reads, then kept only in-frame beta chains. All rows with the same CDR3 protein become a single entry with the most common DNA and genes. TCRdb, rather than the study authors, made the V and J calls. Present in this sample are over 100,000 distinct CDR3 sequences, roughly 94% of which were seen just once. Around 0.27% of the sample is held by the ten biggest clonotypes.

Results the study describes overall, beyond this receptor: Clonal expansion was seen in Susac syndrome CD8+ repertoires, peaking in CD8+ TEMRA cells and being greater in clinically active patients than in remitting ones. Sixteen Susac-specific public clones were identified in the total CD8+ repertoire, and several Susac-specific public clones were identified in the CD8+ TEMRA repertoire. The study acknowledged that relatively few individuals were included in the TCR sequencing and HLA analysis.

The TCR comes from a human donor with Susac syndrome. The sequencing sample was made of CD8+ T cells from PBMCs.

The DNA sequence follows: TGCAGTGCTAGATCTACCCTGACAGGTCTCTATGGCTACACCTTC. This sequence encodes CSARSTLTGLYGYTF. In this chain, TRBV20-1 is recombined with TRBJ1-2, with a weak D call of TRBD1 (6 bases match). V and J lose 2 bases and 4 bases, and a span of 17 bases separates them. For CDR1 and CDR2, the germline V gene (reference sequence) lists DFQATT and SNEGSKA. Spanning cysteine to phenylalanine, the CDR3 consists of 15 amino acids. Just CDR3 DNA is preserved here, 45 bases in frame from base 1.